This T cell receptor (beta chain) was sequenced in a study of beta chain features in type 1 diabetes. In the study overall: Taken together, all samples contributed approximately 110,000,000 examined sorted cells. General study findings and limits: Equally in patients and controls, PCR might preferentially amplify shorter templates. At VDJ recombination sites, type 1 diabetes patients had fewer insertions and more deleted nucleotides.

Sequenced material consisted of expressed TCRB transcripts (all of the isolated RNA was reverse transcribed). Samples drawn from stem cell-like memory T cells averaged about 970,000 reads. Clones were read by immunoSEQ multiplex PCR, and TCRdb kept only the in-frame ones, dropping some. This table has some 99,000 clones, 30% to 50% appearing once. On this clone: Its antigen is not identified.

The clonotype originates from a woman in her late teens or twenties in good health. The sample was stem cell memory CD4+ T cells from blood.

The CDR3 nucleotides are TGTGCCAGCAGCTCGGACAGAAACACCGGGGAGCTGTTTTTT. Translated, it gives CASSSDRNTGELFF. The genes are TRBV5-6 and TRBJ2-2; tentative D call: TRBD1 (6 bases). This CDR3 contains 14 residues. V shed 3 bases and J shed 2 bases, with 8 bases lying between them. From germline, CDR1 is SGHDT and CDR2 YYEEEE.